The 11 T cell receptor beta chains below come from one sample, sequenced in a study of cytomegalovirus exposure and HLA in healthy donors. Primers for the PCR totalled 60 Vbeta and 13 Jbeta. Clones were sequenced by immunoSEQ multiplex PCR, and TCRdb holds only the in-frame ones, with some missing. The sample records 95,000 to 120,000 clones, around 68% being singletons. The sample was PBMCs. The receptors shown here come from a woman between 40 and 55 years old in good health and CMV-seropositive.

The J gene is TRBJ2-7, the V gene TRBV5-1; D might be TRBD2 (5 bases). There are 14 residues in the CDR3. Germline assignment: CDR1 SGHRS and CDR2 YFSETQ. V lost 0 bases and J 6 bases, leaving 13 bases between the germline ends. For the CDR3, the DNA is TGCGCCAGCAGCTTGGAAGGAGGTCTCTTCGAGCAGTACTTC. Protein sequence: CASSLEGGLFEQYF.

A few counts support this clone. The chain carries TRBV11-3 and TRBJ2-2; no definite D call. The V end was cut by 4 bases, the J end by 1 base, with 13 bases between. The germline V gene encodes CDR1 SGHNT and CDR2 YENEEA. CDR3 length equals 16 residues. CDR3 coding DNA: TGTGCCAGCAGCTCCCCGGTCGGTGGGAACACCGGGGAGCTGTTTTTT. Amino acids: CASSSPVGGNTGELFF. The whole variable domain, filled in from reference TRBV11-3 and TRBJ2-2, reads EAGVVQSPRYKIIEKKQPVAFWCNPISGHNTLYWYLQNLGQGPELLIRYENEEAVDDSQLPKDRFSAERLKGVDSTLKIQPAELGDSAVYLCASSSPVGGNTGELFFGEGSRLTVL.

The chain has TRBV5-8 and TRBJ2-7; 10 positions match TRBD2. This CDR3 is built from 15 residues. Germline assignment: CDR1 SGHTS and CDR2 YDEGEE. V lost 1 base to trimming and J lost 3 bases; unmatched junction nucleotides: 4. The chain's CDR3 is CASSLSSGGHYEQYF. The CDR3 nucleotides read TGTGCCAGCAGCTTGTCTAGCGGGGGCCACTACGAGCAGTACTTC.

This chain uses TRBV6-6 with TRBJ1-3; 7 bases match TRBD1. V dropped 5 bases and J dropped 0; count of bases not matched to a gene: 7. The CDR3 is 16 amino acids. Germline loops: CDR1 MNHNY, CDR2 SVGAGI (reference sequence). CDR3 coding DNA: TGTGCCAGCAGTCCCACAGGGGCGAGCTCTGGAAACACCATATATTTT. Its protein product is CASSPTGASSGNTIYF.

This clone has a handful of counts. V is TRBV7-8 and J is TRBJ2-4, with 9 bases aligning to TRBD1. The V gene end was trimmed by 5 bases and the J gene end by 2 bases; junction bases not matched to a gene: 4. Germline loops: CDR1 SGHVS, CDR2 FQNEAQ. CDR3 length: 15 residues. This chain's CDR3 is CASSPGQGPKNIQYF. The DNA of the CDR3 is TGTGCCAGCAGCCCGGGACAGGGCCCCAAAAACATTCAGTACTTC.

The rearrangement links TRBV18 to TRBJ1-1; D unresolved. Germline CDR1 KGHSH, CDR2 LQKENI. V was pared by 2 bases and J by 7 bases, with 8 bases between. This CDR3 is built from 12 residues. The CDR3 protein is CASSPIASEAFF. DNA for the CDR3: TGTGCCAGCTCACCAATAGCAAGTGAAGCTTTCTTT.

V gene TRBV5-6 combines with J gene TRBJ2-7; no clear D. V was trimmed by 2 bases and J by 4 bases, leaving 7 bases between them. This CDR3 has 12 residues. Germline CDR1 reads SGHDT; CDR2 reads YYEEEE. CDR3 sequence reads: CASSFGGYEQYF. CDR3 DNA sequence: TGTGCCAGCAGCTTCGGCGGATACGAGCAGTACTTC.

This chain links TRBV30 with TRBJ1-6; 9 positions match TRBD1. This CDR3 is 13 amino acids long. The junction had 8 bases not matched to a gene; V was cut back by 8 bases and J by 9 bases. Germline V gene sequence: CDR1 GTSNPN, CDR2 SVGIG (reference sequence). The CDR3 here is CAGRTGAGSPLHF. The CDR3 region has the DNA TGTGCCGGACGGACAGGGGCGGGTTCACCCCTCCACTTT.

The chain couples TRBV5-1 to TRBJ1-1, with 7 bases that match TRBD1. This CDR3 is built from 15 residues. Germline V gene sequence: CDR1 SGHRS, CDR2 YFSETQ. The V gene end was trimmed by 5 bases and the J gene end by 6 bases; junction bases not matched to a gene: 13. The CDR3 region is CASSGAAQGYAEAFF. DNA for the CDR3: TGCGCCAGCAGTGGTGCGGCACAGGGGTACGCTGAAGCTTTCTTT. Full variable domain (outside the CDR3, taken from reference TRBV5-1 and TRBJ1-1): KAGVTQTPRYLIKTRGQQVTLSCSPISGHRSVSWYQQTPGQGLQFLFEYFSETQRNKGNFPGRFSGRQFSNSRSEMNVSTLELGDSALYLCASSGAAQGYAEAFFGQGTRLTVV.

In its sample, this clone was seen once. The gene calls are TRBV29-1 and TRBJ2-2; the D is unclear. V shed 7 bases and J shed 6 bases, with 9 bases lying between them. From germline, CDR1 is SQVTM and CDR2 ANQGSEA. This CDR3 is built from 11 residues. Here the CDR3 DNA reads TGCAGCGGCCTAGGTGCCGGGGAGCTGTTTTTT. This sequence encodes CSGLGAGELFF.

CDR3 bases: TGTGCCAGCAGCCCCCAGGGGTACACAGATACGCAGTATTTT. Its translation is CASSPQGYTDTQYF. J is TRBJ2-3 and V is TRBV7-2; tentative D call: TRBD1 (6 bases). The CDR3 contains 14 residues. The V gene's germline CDR1 is SGHTA and CDR2 FQGNSA. Trimming removed 5 bases at V and 2 bases at J, with 11 bases between.